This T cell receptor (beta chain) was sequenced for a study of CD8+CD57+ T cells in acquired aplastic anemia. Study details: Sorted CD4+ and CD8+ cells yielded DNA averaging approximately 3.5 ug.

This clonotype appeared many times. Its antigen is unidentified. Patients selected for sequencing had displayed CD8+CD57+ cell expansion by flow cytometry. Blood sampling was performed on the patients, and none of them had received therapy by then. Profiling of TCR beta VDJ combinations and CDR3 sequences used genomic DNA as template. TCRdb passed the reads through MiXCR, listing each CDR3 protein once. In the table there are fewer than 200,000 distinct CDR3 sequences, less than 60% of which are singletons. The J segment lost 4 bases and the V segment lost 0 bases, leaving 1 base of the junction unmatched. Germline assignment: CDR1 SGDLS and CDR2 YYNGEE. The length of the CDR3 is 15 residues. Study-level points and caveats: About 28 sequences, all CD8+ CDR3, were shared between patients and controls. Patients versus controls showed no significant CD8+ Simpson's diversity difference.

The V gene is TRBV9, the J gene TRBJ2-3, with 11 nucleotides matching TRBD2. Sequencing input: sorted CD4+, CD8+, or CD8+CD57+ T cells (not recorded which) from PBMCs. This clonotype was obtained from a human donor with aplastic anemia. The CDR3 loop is CASSVVTSGADTQYF. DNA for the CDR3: TGTGCCAGCAGCGTAGTGACTAGCGGGGCAGATACGCAGTATTTT.